This passage covers 14 T cell receptor beta chains from one sample sequenced in a study of PD-1 blockade in classical Hodgkin lymphoma. Sequencing used immunoSEQ multiplex PCR; TCRdb keeps in-frame clones, though not all of them. The sample includes about 30,000 clones, roughly 70% seen only once; the top ten take roughly 15%. Each patient's relapse followed autologous stem cell transplantation, and brentuximab vedotin exposure varied. The source was peripheral blood mononuclear cells (PBMCs), collected before the second cycle of nivolumab. These receptors came from a human donor with classical Hodgkin lymphoma.

The chain employs TRBV6-1 and TRBJ2-7; TRBD1 matches at 10 bases. Germline CDR1 and CDR2: MNHNS and SASEGT. V was pared by 7 bases and J by 5 bases, with 2 bases of the junction left unmatched. The CDR3 consists of 12 residues. CDR3 residues: CASKGTGDEQYV. As DNA, the CDR3 is TGTGCCAGCAAGGGGACAGGGGACGAGCAGTACGTC.

The chain carries TRBV6-6 and TRBJ1-3; perhaps TRBD1 as D (5 bases). V lost 6 bases, J lost 1 base, and 13 bases lay in between. The germline CDR1 and CDR2 sequences are MNHNY and SVGAGI (reference sequence). CDR3 length: 15 amino acids. The CDR3 spells CASRKQVDSGNTIYF. DNA for the CDR3: TGTGCCAGCAGAAAACAGGTCGATTCTGGAAACACCATATATTTT.

J is TRBJ2-1 and V is TRBV7-9; 13 nucleotides line up with TRBD2. The V and J ends lost 5 bases and 7 bases, in that order; junction bases with no gene match: 5. The length of the CDR3 is 15 residues. In germline, CDR1 is SEHNR, CDR2 FQNEAQ (reference sequence). In nucleotides, the CDR3 is TGTGCCAGCAGCCCACTAGCGGGGGGGCCGAATGAGCAGTTCTTC. This gives the protein CASSPLAGGPNEQFF.

The CDR3 DNA sequence: TGTGCCAGCAGTGAGTCGGGGGCCACGTTGTACGTC. This gives the protein CASSESGATLYV. The rearrangement joins TRBV27 to TRBJ2-7; D is possibly TRBD1 or TRBD2 (6 bases each). This CDR3 comprises 12 residues. Per the germline V gene, CDR1 is MNHEY and CDR2 is SMNVEV (reference sequence). Trimming stripped 5 bases from V and 12 bases from J, with 17 bases between.

This clone turned up a few times. The chain recombines TRBV30 with TRBJ2-2; 10 nucleotides agree with TRBD1. V lost 6 bases to trimming and J lost 5 bases; unmatched junction nucleotides: 6. The CDR3 extends over 14 amino acids. Germline-derived CDR1 and CDR2 are GTSNPN and SVGIG (reference sequence). The CDR3 DNA follows: TGTGCCTGCACCCGGGACAGGGGTACCGGGGAGCTGTTTTTT. Translation gives CACTRDRGTGELFF.

This clone was seen just once. The V gene is TRBV6-1, the J gene TRBJ2-7; 7 bases fit TRBD2. The CDR3 runs to 14 residues. Trimming at V came to 1 base and at J to 6 bases, leaving 6 bases not matched to a gene. Germline loops: CDR1 MNHNS, CDR2 SASEGT. In DNA form, the CDR3 reads TGTGCCAGCAGTGAAGGTGGGGGGGTTGGCGAGCAGTACGTC. It specifies CASSEGGGVGEQYV.

This chain uses TRBV7-2 with TRBJ1-1; TRBD1 matches 7 bases. CDR1 is SGHTA and CDR2 is FQGNSA in the germline V gene. This CDR3 region has 12 residues. After removal of 2 bases from V and 10 bases from J, the junction contained 4 bases not matched to a gene. CDR3 DNA sequence: TGTGCCAGCAGCTTACCAGACAGGGTAGCTTTCTTT. Encoded protein: CASSLPDRVAFF.

The J gene is TRBJ2-1, the V gene TRBV30; 8 bases are a match to TRBD1. There are 14 residues in the CDR3. Germline CDR1 is GTSNPN and CDR2 is SVGIG (reference sequence). J lost 3 bases, V lost 6 bases, and 7 bases had no gene match. CDR3 nucleotides: TGTGCCTGTAGACAGGGGACCCGCTACAATGAGCAGTTCTTC. Protein: CACRQGTRYNEQFF.

This clone was seen once. The J gene is TRBJ1-5, the V gene TRBV28; the D gene is possibly TRBD1 (6 bases). V was pared by 4 bases and J by 11 bases, with 18 bases between. The CDR3 is made up of 14 amino acids. The V gene's germline CDR1 is MDHEN and CDR2 SYDVKM. CDR3 sequence reads: CASSSRDTLGAQHF. CDR3 DNA: TGTGCCAGCAGTTCCCGGGACACCCTAGGAGCCCAGCATTTT.

The chain carries TRBV5-4 and TRBJ2-1, with 12 bases aligning to TRBD2. The J segment lost 4 bases and the V segment lost 2 bases, leaving 4 bases of the junction unmatched. The CDR3 loop spans 16 amino acids. The germline V gene has CDR1 SGHNT and CDR2 YYREEE (reference sequence). The CDR3 is CASSFPSGGAYNEQFF. The DNA for the CDR3 is TGTGCCAGCAGCTTTCCTAGCGGGGGGGCATACAATGAGCAGTTCTTC.

The V gene is TRBV11-2, the J gene TRBJ2-5, with 10 bases aligning to TRBD2. Germline trimming cut 2 bases from V and 9 bases from J; bases unmatched to any gene: 15. CDR1 SGHAT and CDR2 FQNNGV come from the germline V gene. There are 17 residues in the CDR3. The CDR3 spells CASSLNRGTSGVDSQYF. In DNA form, the CDR3 reads TGTGCCAGCAGCTTAAACAGGGGTACTAGCGGGGTGGATTCCCAGTACTTC.

The chain couples TRBV7-2 to TRBJ1-3, with a possible D match to TRBD1 (5 bases). V lost 5 bases to trimming and J lost 0 bases, with 11 bases between them. CDR3 length: 15 residues. Germline assignment: CDR1 SGHTA and CDR2 FQGNSA. CDR3: CASSRRGNSGNTIYF. Here the CDR3 DNA reads TGTGCCAGCAGCCGACGGGGCAACTCTGGAAACACCATATATTTT.

The chain employs TRBV7-9 and TRBJ1-1; D gene uncertain. Trimming stripped 6 bases from V and 7 bases from J, with 21 bases between. The CDR3 totals 15 residues. From germline, CDR1 is SEHNR and CDR2 FQNEAQ (reference sequence). The CDR3 DNA follows: TGTGCCAGCAGTTCCACTAGGTCTCAACTCGGTGAAGCTTTCTTT. Translation: CASSSTRSQLGEAFF.

This chain uses TRBV2 with TRBJ1-1; D call uncertain. CDR3 length: 13 residues. The V gene's germline CDR1 is SNHLY and CDR2 FYNNEI. The V end lost 5 bases, the J end lost 1 base, and 8 bases lay between the germline ends. The CDR3 DNA reads TGTGCCAGCAGTTTCTCAGCGAACACTGAAGCTTTCTTT. It encodes CASSFSANTEAFF.